Listed below are T cell receptor beta chains from one sample, sequenced in a study of control samples from healthy donors and cancer patients. TCRdb's table, derived via immunoSEQ multiplex PCR, lists solely in-frame clones and lacks some. The profile shows more than 95,000 clones, more than 80% of them singletons. The sample comprised PBMCs. All receptors come from a woman aged 50 to 60 with colorectal cancer. The CDR3 runs from the conserved cysteine through the conserved F or W. D genes are given only for firm matches. A clone size is listed for some rows: how often the clone was seen (once, few, many), or a class if it is expanded.

d_call: NA; v_call: TRBV28; clone_size: NA; j_call: TRBJ2-1; cdr3_aa: CASSREGGINEQFF; cdr3_nt: TGTGCCAGCAGTCGCGAGGGGGGGATCAATGAGCAGTTCTTC
d_call: TRBD2; v_call: TRBV27; clone_size: NA; j_call: TRBJ2-7; cdr3_aa: CASSLVGTSGRPYEQYF; cdr3_nt: TGTGCCAGCAGTTTGGTGGGGACTAGCGGGAGACCCTACGAGCAGTACTTC
d_call: TRBD2; v_call: TRBV13; clone_size: NA; j_call: TRBJ2-7; cdr3_aa: CASSLGRLAGSYEQYF; cdr3_nt: TGTGCCAGCAGCTTAGGCCGGCTAGCGGGCTCCTACGAGCAGTACTTC
d_call: NA; v_call: TRBV11-2; clone_size: NA; j_call: TRBJ2-7; cdr3_aa: CASSLDGTGYEQYF; cdr3_nt: TGTGCCAGCAGCCTGGACGGGACGGGGTACGAGCAGTACTTC
d_call: NA; v_call: TRBV9; clone_size: NA; j_call: TRBJ2-7; cdr3_aa: CASSLEGLSYEQYF; cdr3_nt: TGTGCCAGCAGCCTTGAAGGACTTTCCTACGAGCAGTACTTC
d_call: NA; v_call: TRBV20-1; clone_size: NA; j_call: TRBJ2-7; cdr3_aa: CSASKQELSYEQYF; cdr3_nt: TGCAGTGCTAGTAAACAGGAATTGTCCTACGAGCAGTACTTC
d_call: NA; v_call: TRBV2; clone_size: NA; j_call: TRBJ1-6; cdr3_aa: CASSLNPGPRQLTLHF; cdr3_nt: TGTGCCAGCAGCCTAAACCCGGGACCTCGCCAGTTGACCCTCCACTTT
d_call: NA; v_call: TRBV9; clone_size: NA; j_call: TRBJ2-5; cdr3_aa: CASSVGGATETQYF; cdr3_nt: TGTGCCAGCAGCGTAGGAGGCGCCACGGAGACCCAGTACTTC
d_call: NA; v_call: TRBV7-2; clone_size: NA; j_call: TRBJ1-4; cdr3_aa: CASSPQGYGATNEKLFF; cdr3_nt: TGTGCCAGCAGCCCTCAGGGATATGGCGCAACTAATGAAAAACTGTTTTTT
d_call: TRBD2; v_call: TRBV7-2; clone_size: NA; j_call: TRBJ2-3; cdr3_aa: CASSLTSGASTDTQYF; cdr3_nt: TGTGCCAGCAGCTTAACTAGCGGGGCTAGCACAGATACGCAGTATTTT
d_call: TRBD2; v_call: TRBV19; clone_size: NA; j_call: TRBJ2-5; cdr3_aa: CASSPAGRANQETQYF; cdr3_nt: TGTGCCAGTAGCCCCGCAGGGAGGGCGAACCAAGAGACCCAGTACTTC
d_call: NA; v_call: TRBV9; clone_size: NA; j_call: TRBJ1-1; cdr3_aa: CASSADSTNTEAFF; cdr3_nt: TGTGCCAGCAGCGCGGACAGCACCAACACTGAAGCTTTCTTT
d_call: NA; v_call: TRBV19; clone_size: few; j_call: TRBJ2-1; cdr3_aa: CASSILTSSEYYNEQFF; cdr3_nt: TGTGCCAGTAGTATATTGACCTCGTCAGAGTACTACAATGAGCAGTTCTTC
d_call: NA; v_call: TRBV27; clone_size: few; j_call: TRBJ2-3; cdr3_aa: CASSLGQGTDTQYF; cdr3_nt: TGTGCCAGCAGTTTAGGGCAGGGCACAGATACGCAGTATTTT
d_call: NA; v_call: TRBV28; clone_size: NA; j_call: TRBJ1-3; cdr3_aa: CASSLVDRGNTIYF; cdr3_nt: TGTGCCAGCAGTTTGGTAGACAGGGGAAACACCATATATTTT
d_call: NA; v_call: TRBV29-1; clone_size: NA; j_call: TRBJ1-2; cdr3_aa: CSAETENYGYTF; cdr3_nt: TGCAGCGCCGAGACGGAGAACTATGGCTACACCTTC
d_call: NA; v_call: TRBV5-1; clone_size: NA; j_call: TRBJ1-6; cdr3_aa: CASSLSSGQVFDSPLHF; cdr3_nt: TGCGCCAGCAGCTTAAGTAGTGGGCAGGTCTTCGATTCACCCCTCCACTTT
d_call: NA; v_call: TRBV20-1; clone_size: NA; j_call: TRBJ1-5; cdr3_aa: CSASTGKSNQPQHF; cdr3_nt: TGCAGTGCTAGTACCGGAAAGAGCAATCAGCCCCAGCATTTT
d_call: NA; v_call: TRBV6-5; clone_size: few; j_call: TRBJ1-5; cdr3_aa: CASSPGRFSNQPQHF; cdr3_nt: TGTGCCAGCAGCCCAGGACGTTTTAGCAATCAGCCCCAGCATTTT
d_call: NA; v_call: TRBV4-1; clone_size: NA; j_call: TRBJ1-2; cdr3_aa: CASSPATASSYGYTF; cdr3_nt: TGCGCCAGCAGCCCCGCCACGGCCTCAAGCTATGGCTACACCTTC
d_call: NA; v_call: TRBV7-6; clone_size: NA; j_call: TRBJ2-7; cdr3_aa: CASSSGTGINYEQYF; cdr3_nt: TGTGCCAGCAGCTCCGGAACAGGGATAAACTACGAGCAGTACTTC
d_call: NA; v_call: TRBV18; clone_size: NA; j_call: TRBJ2-2; cdr3_aa: CASSPGAPGELFF; cdr3_nt: TGTGCCAGCTCACCGGGAGCTCCCGGGGAGCTGTTTTTT
d_call: NA; v_call: TRBV12-5; clone_size: NA; j_call: TRBJ2-7; cdr3_aa: CASGFDSTYEQYF; cdr3_nt: TGTGCTAGTGGTTTCGACAGTACCTACGAGCAGTACTTC
d_call: NA; v_call: TRBV2; clone_size: NA; j_call: TRBJ1-2; cdr3_aa: CASSALAGYGYTF; cdr3_nt: TGTGCCAGCAGTGCTTTAGCAGGGTATGGCTACACCTTC
d_call: TRBD1; v_call: TRBV4-1; clone_size: NA; j_call: TRBJ2-7; cdr3_aa: CASSQDMAGGDRGHEQYF; cdr3_nt: TGCGCCAGCAGCCAAGATATGGCTGGCGGGGACAGGGGGCATGAGCAGTACTTC
d_call: NA; v_call: TRBV30; clone_size: NA; j_call: TRBJ1-3; cdr3_aa: CAWSFWGSVSGNTIYF; cdr3_nt: TGTGCCTGGAGTTTTTGGGGTTCGGTCTCTGGAAACACCATATATTTT
d_call: NA; v_call: TRBV18; clone_size: NA; j_call: TRBJ1-5; cdr3_aa: CASSEGANQPQHF; cdr3_nt: TGTGCCAGCTCAGAAGGGGCGAATCAGCCCCAGCATTTT
d_call: TRBD1; v_call: TRBV7-8; clone_size: NA; j_call: TRBJ1-4; cdr3_aa: CASSLKRGLGEKLFF; cdr3_nt: TGTGCCAGCAGCCTTAAAAGGGGGCTGGGTGAAAAACTGTTTTTT
d_call: NA; v_call: TRBV28; clone_size: NA; j_call: TRBJ2-2; cdr3_aa: CASSLMGRGTGELFF; cdr3_nt: TGTGCCAGCAGTTTAATGGGGCGCGGGACCGGGGAGCTGTTTTTT
d_call: TRBD2; v_call: TRBV7-2; clone_size: NA; j_call: TRBJ2-1; cdr3_aa: CASSSRLAGGPAQFF; cdr3_nt: TGTGCCAGCAGCTCCCGACTAGCGGGAGGGCCGGCGCAGTTCTTC
d_call: NA; v_call: TRBV9; clone_size: NA; j_call: TRBJ2-3; cdr3_aa: CASSVSGSTDTQYF; cdr3_nt: TGTGCCAGCAGCGTATCGGGGAGCACAGATACGCAGTATTTT
d_call: TRBD1; v_call: TRBV25-1; clone_size: NA; j_call: TRBJ2-7; cdr3_aa: CASSPGLTGVYEQYF; cdr3_nt: TGTGCCAGCAGTCCGGGCTTGACAGGGGTCTACGAGCAGTACTTC
d_call: TRBD2; v_call: TRBV4-1; clone_size: NA; j_call: TRBJ2-2; cdr3_aa: CASSQDLGTSGSSGELFF; cdr3_nt: TGCGCCAGCAGCCAAGATCTGGGGACTAGCGGGAGCTCGGGGGAGCTGTTTTTT
d_call: NA; v_call: TRBV5-4; clone_size: NA; j_call: TRBJ2-6; cdr3_aa: CAMVAYRSSGANVLTF; cdr3_nt: TGTGCCATGGTGGCATATCGAAGCTCTGGGGCCAACGTCCTGACTTTC
d_call: TRBD1; v_call: TRBV18; clone_size: NA; j_call: TRBJ1-1; cdr3_aa: CASSTGGISNTEAFF; cdr3_nt: TGTGCCAGCTCCACAGGGGGGATTTCTAACACTGAAGCTTTCTTT
d_call: TRBD1; v_call: TRBV6-2/TRBV6-3; clone_size: NA; j_call: TRBJ1-6; cdr3_aa: CASSPPGTGYSPLHF; cdr3_nt: TGTGCCAGCAGCCCCCCCGGGACAGGGTATTCACCCCTCCACTTT
d_call: NA; v_call: TRBV27; clone_size: NA; j_call: TRBJ2-1; cdr3_aa: CASSAGRSRPYNEQFF; cdr3_nt: TGTGCCAGCAGTGCAGGAAGGAGTCGCCCCTACAATGAGCAGTTCTTC
d_call: TRBD1; v_call: TRBV19; clone_size: NA; j_call: TRBJ2-1; cdr3_aa: CASSIEPARQGRYNEQFF; cdr3_nt: TGTGCCAGTAGTATAGAACCCGCGAGACAGGGACGTTACAATGAGCAGTTCTTC
d_call: TRBD2; v_call: TRBV19; clone_size: NA; j_call: TRBJ2-3; cdr3_aa: CASSIGGGDTQYF; cdr3_nt: TGTGCCAGTAGTATCGGCGGGGGGGATACGCAGTATTTT
d_call: NA; v_call: TRBV5-1; clone_size: few; j_call: TRBJ2-2; cdr3_aa: CASSSSQGPNTGELFF; cdr3_nt: TGCGCCAGCAGCTCGTCCCAGGGACCGAACACCGGGGAGCTGTTTTTT
d_call: NA; v_call: TRBV6-6; clone_size: NA; j_call: TRBJ1-6; cdr3_aa: CASSYNRDSPLHF; cdr3_nt: TGTGCCAGCAGTTACAACAGGGATTCACCCCTCCACTTT
d_call: NA; v_call: TRBV5-4; clone_size: NA; j_call: TRBJ1-1; cdr3_aa: CASSPGQTNTEAFF; cdr3_nt: TGTGCCAGCAGCCCCGGACAGACTAACACTGAAGCTTTCTTT
d_call: NA; v_call: TRBV10-3; clone_size: NA; j_call: TRBJ2-3; cdr3_aa: CAISESSGADTQYF; cdr3_nt: TGTGCCATCAGTGAGTCTAGCGGTGCGGATACGCAGTATTTT
d_call: NA; v_call: TRBV7-9; clone_size: NA; j_call: TRBJ2-5; cdr3_aa: CASSQYQETQYF; cdr3_nt: TGTGCCAGCAGCCAGTACCAAGAGACCCAGTACTTC
d_call: TRBD2; v_call: TRBV2; clone_size: NA; j_call: TRBJ2-2; cdr3_aa: CASSGAGEATGELFF; cdr3_nt: TGTGCCAGCAGCGGAGCGGGAGAGGCCACCGGGGAGCTGTTTTTT
d_call: TRBD2; v_call: TRBV29-1; clone_size: NA; j_call: TRBJ2-2; cdr3_aa: CSVGTAGVRTGELFF; cdr3_nt: TGCAGCGTTGGGACCGCGGGAGTACGTACCGGGGAGCTGTTTTTT
d_call: NA; v_call: TRBV7-2; clone_size: NA; j_call: TRBJ1-4; cdr3_aa: CASSRLGATNEKLFF; cdr3_nt: TGTGCCAGCAGCCGTCTCGGGGCAACTAATGAAAAACTGTTTTTT
d_call: NA; v_call: TRBV19; clone_size: few; j_call: TRBJ1-5; cdr3_aa: CASSITSGGSGNQPQHF; cdr3_nt: TGTGCCAGTAGTATTACGTCGGGGGGCTCGGGCAATCAGCCCCAGCATTTT
d_call: TRBD2; v_call: TRBV3-1/TRBV3-2; clone_size: NA; j_call: TRBJ2-3; cdr3_aa: CASSLGTSGNTDTQYF; cdr3_nt: TGTGCCAGCAGCCTTGGGACTAGCGGAAACACAGATACGCAGTATTTT
d_call: NA; v_call: TRBV5-1; clone_size: NA; j_call: TRBJ2-3; cdr3_aa: CASSPPIRSPDTQYF; cdr3_nt: TGCGCCAGCAGCCCACCTATCCGGTCCCCAGATACGCAGTATTTT
d_call: TRBD2; v_call: TRBV11-2; clone_size: NA; j_call: TRBJ2-2; cdr3_aa: CASSPTSGGTGELFF; cdr3_nt: TGTGCCAGCAGTCCTACTAGCGGGGGCACCGGGGAGCTGTTTTTT
d_call: NA; v_call: TRBV4-1; clone_size: NA; j_call: TRBJ1-6; cdr3_aa: CASSQEVVQRYSPLHF; cdr3_nt: TGCGCCAGCAGCCAAGAGGTTGTTCAGCGGTATTCACCCCTCCACTTT
d_call: TRBD2; v_call: TRBV29-1; clone_size: many; j_call: TRBJ2-1; cdr3_aa: CSARGRGAYNEQFF; cdr3_nt: TGCAGCGCCCGTGGACGGGGGGCCTACAATGAGCAGTTCTTC
d_call: TRBD1; v_call: TRBV19; clone_size: once; j_call: TRBJ2-3; cdr3_aa: CASSRGTDGDTQYF; cdr3_nt: TGTGCCAGTAGTAGGGGGACAGACGGAGATACGCAGTATTTT
d_call: TRBD2; v_call: TRBV7-6; clone_size: NA; j_call: TRBJ2-2; cdr3_aa: CASSGASGNVGELFF; cdr3_nt: TGTGCCAGCAGCGGAGCTAGCGGGAACGTCGGGGAGCTGTTTTTT
d_call: NA; v_call: TRBV9; clone_size: NA; j_call: TRBJ2-1; cdr3_aa: CASSVATGPQQFEQFF; cdr3_nt: TGTGCCAGCAGCGTAGCTACTGGCCCACAACAATTTGAGCAGTTCTTC
d_call: TRBD1; v_call: TRBV27; clone_size: NA; j_call: TRBJ1-2; cdr3_aa: CASSPGQGAGYTF; cdr3_nt: TGTGCCAGCAGTCCAGGACAGGGGGCGGGCTACACCTTC
d_call: NA; v_call: TRBV5-1; clone_size: NA; j_call: TRBJ1-2; cdr3_aa: CASSLDGLTTGGDYGYTF; cdr3_nt: TGCGCCAGCAGCCTAGATGGGCTAACTACCGGGGGAGACTATGGCTACACCTTC
d_call: NA; v_call: TRBV4-1; clone_size: NA; j_call: TRBJ1-5; cdr3_aa: CASSFSTESNQPQHF; cdr3_nt: TGCGCCAGCAGCTTTTCTACAGAGAGTAATCAGCCCCAGCATTTT